The text below deals with one T cell receptor beta chain. Its antigen is undetermined. PCR employed 60 Vbeta and 13 Jbeta primers. The method was immunoSEQ multiplex PCR; TCRdb's version includes in-frame clones alone and lacks a portion of them. The table has over 150,000 clones, about 84% seen once; the top ten hold around 4.8%. The source of the sample is a study of cytomegalovirus exposure and HLA in healthy donors. Study at large: A previous analysis identified approximately 110 million unique TCR beta sequences derived from around 180 million T cells.

Germline V lookup: CDR1 LNHDA, CDR2 SQIVND (reference sequence). Trimming took 10 bases from V and 4 from J; bases not matched to a gene: 5. This CDR3 is built from 12 residues. Points from the study as a whole: In most subjects, TCR beta sequences reportedly gave accurate predictions of HLA-A and HLA-B alleles. In vitro experiments confirmed that three CMV-associated chains were specific for CMV antigens.

This sequence joins TRBV19 and TRBJ1-1; TRBD1 aligns across 8 bases. The receptor was derived from a man aged 18 to 35 in good health and CMV-seronegative. The specimen was PBMCs. In DNA form, the CDR3 reads TGTGCCACCAGACAGGGGCTCACTGAAGCTTTCTTT. Its protein is CATRQGLTEAFF. Filled out from reference TRBV19 and TRBJ1-1, the complete variable domain reads DGGITQSPKYLFRKEGQNVTLSCEQNLNHDAMYWYRQDPGQGLRLIYYSQIVNDFQKGDIAEGYSVSREKKESFPLTVTSAQKNPTAFYLCATRQGLTEAFFGQGTRLTVV.